This TCR beta chain originates from a study of neurological immune-mediated disorders. Study-level results: The expanded clones of different subjects shared no CDR3 amino acid sequences (suggesting private repertoires in all groups).

The unsorted libraries originated from 2 million PBMCs that had been stored at -80 C. This clonotype ranks as medium-sized. The target antigen is unknown. With 10-nucleotide random UMIs, 5'RACE was used to make the cDNA. From the 5' RACE reads, TCRdb called clonotypes with MiXCR, one entry per CDR3 protein. The repertoire holds fewer than 20,000 distinct CDR3 sequences, around a quarter seen once, with 33% in the top ten. Between the trimmed V and J ends, which lost 0 bases and 5 bases, there was a span of 14 bases. The CDR3 sequence is 15 residues long. Germline-derived CDR1 and CDR2 are SGHRS and YFSETQ.

The sample was PBMCs. V is TRBV5-1 and J is TRBJ2-5; TRBD2 is a possible D gene (6 bases). The clonotype comes from a man in his fifties or sixties with HTLV-1-associated myelopathy (HAM/TSP). As DNA, the CDR3 is TGCGCCAGCAGCTTGGTCGGGAGATCTAGGGAGACCCAGTACTTC. Translated: CASSLVGRSRETQYF.